Listed below are T cell receptor beta chains from one sample, sequenced in a study of blood T cell repertoires in COVID-19. The method was immunoSEQ multiplex PCR; TCRdb's version includes in-frame clones alone and lacks a portion of them. The sample contains over 60,000 clones, approximately 84% of which appear only once. Material for sequencing was peripheral blood. Source of these receptors: a man aged 65 to 79 with active or convalescent COVID-19. The CDR3 runs from the conserved cysteine through the conserved F or W. The order of the fields is V gene, J gene, CDR3 protein.

TRBV10-3	TRBJ2-7	CAISENGQAGEQYF
TRBV6-5	TRBJ1-5	CASRQTGNNQPQHF
TRBV19	TRBJ1-1	CASSIKATGATEAFF
TRBV19	TRBJ2-7	CASTRWAGGPNDEQYF
TRBV4-1	TRBJ2-1	CASSQEASGRASYNEQFF
TRBV28	TRBJ1-5	CASSFPLTGGWDQPQHF
TRBV18	TRBJ1-6	CASSPGTGDSPLHF
TRBV2	TRBJ2-1	CASSQTSGYNEQFF
TRBV27	TRBJ1-5	CASSQTGIDQPQHF
TRBV21-1	TRBJ2-7	CASSAPSGRAYEQYF
TRBV19	TRBJ1-3	CASSINSFSGNTIYF
TRBV6-5	TRBJ1-2	CASSYGRGRSSYTF